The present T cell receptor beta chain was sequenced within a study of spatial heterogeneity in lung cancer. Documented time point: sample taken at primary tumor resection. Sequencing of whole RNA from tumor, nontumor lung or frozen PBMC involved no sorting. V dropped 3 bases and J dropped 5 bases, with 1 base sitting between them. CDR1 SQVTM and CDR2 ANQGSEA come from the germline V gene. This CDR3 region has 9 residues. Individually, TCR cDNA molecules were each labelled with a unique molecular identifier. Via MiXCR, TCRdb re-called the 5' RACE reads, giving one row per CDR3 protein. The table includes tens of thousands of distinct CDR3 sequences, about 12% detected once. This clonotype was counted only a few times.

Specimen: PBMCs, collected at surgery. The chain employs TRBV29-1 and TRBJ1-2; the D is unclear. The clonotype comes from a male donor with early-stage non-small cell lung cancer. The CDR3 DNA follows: TGCAGCGTTGAGTATGGCTACACCTTC. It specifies CSVEYGYTF.